The sequence of this TCR beta chain was determined in a study of T-cell reconstitution after alpha-beta-depleted transplantation in children. This clonotype was seen only a few times. CDR3 length: 17 residues. Germline V CDR1 and CDR2: MDHEN, SYDVKM. V lost 2 bases and J lost 0, with 16 bases in between. Unique molecular identifiers were incorporated when the TCRbeta library was constructed. TCRdb recomputed calls from the PCR reads with MiXCR, one row per CDR3 protein. The sample consists of about 640,000 distinct CDR3 sequences, around 17% of them appearing once. Sequenced here: PBMCs from the stem cell graft donor, sampled from the stem cell graft. The sequence derives from a human donor who donated a stem cell graft to a child with acute myeloid leukemia. The genes are TRBV28 and TRBJ1-1, with TRBD1 as a possible D gene (6 bases). The CDR3 nucleotides read TGTGCCAGCAGTTTACAAGCCCTTGGGGACATGAACACTGAAGCTTTCTTT. It specifies CASSLQALGDMNTEAFF. Filled out from reference TRBV28 and TRBJ1-1, the complete variable domain reads DVKVTQSSRYLVKRTGEKVFLECVQDMDHENMFWYRQDPGLGLRLIYFSYDVKMKEKGDIPEGYSVSREKKERFSLILESASTNQTSMYLCASSLQALGDMNTEAFFGQGTRLTVV.